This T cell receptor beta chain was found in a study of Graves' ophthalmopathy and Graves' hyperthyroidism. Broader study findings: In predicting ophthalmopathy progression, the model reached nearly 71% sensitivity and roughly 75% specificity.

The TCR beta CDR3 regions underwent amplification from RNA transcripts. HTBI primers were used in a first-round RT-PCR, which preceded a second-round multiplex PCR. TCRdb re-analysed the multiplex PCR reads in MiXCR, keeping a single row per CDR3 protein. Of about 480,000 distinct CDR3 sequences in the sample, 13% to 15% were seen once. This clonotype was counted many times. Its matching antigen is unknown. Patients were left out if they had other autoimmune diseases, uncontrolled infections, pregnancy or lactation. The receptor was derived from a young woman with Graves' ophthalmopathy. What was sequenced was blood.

The CDR3 sequence is CATSRPSQGNTEAFF. CDR3 DNA: TGTGCCACCAGCAGACCATCGCAGGGGAACACTGAAGCTTTCTTT. V and J are TRBV15 and TRBJ1-1; D is perhaps TRBD1 (5 bases). The CDR3 contains 15 residues. Trimming shortened V by 2 bases and J by 1 base, and 11 bases separated the two germline ends. In germline, CDR1 is LNHNV, CDR2 YYDKDF (reference sequence). Supplemented by reference TRBV15 and TRBJ1-1, the full variable domain reads DAMVIQNPRYQVTQFGKPVTLSCSQTLNHNVMYWYQQKSSQAPKLLFHYYDKDFNNEADTPDNFQSRRPNTSFCFLDIRSPGLGDTAMYLCATSRPSQGNTEAFFGQGTRLTVV.